Presented here are 32 T cell receptor beta chains from one specimen sequenced in a study of chronic HIV infection and antiretroviral therapy. Each CDR3 protein is one row after TCRdb ran MiXCR on the 5' RACE reads. Of 45,000 to 60,000 distinct CDR3 sequences in the sample, over 15% are singletons; the top ten hold under 3.5%. The sequencing sample was made of peripheral blood. Every receptor here comes from an adult who had HIV and had not received antiretroviral therapy, or was an uninfected healthy control (not recorded which).

This clonotype was seen a few times. V gene TRBV5-6 combines with J gene TRBJ2-7, with D tentatively TRBD1 (5 bases). Looked up from germline, CDR1 is SGHDT and CDR2 is YYEEEE. The ends were cut back, 2 bases at V and 5 bases at J, with 8 bases in the middle. This CDR3 is built from 12 residues. The CDR3, as DNA: TGTGCCAGCAGCTTAGGCAGGGACGAGCAGTACTTC. This codes for CASSLGRDEQYF.

This clonotype was recorded a few times. The genes are TRBV28 and TRBJ2-4, with D possibly being TRBD1 or TRBD2 (5 bases each). CDR1 and CDR2 (germline): MDHEN, SYDVKM. This CDR3 spans 13 amino acids. V was cut by 3 bases and J by 15 bases, with 18 bases left in between. The CDR3 DNA reads TGTGCCAGCAGTTTTGCCTTGGGGGTATACCGGTACTTC. Its translation: CASSFALGVYRYF. The full variable domain, its missing parts supplied by reference TRBV28 and TRBJ2-4, is DVKVTQSSRYLVKRTGEKVFLECVQDMDHENMFWYRQDPGLGLRLIYFSYDVKMKEKGDIPEGYSVSREKKERFSLILESASTNQTSMYLCASSFALGVYRYFGAGTRLSVL.

There are a few counts of this clonotype. Here the CDR3 reads CASKGVSSPLHF. The CDR3 DNA is TGTGCCAGCAAAGGCGTTTCTTCACCCCTCCACTTT. The J gene is TRBJ1-6, the V gene TRBV6-5; D uncertain. V was shortened by 7 bases and J by 9 bases, with 10 bases between the two germline ends. This CDR3 comprises 12 residues. Per the germline V gene, CDR1 is MNHEY and CDR2 is SVGAGI.

The chain recombines TRBV24-1 with TRBJ2-1, with TRBD2 identical over 8 bases. CDR3 length: 16 amino acids. Germline-derived CDR1 and CDR2 are KGHDR and SFDVKD. V lost 2 bases, J lost 6 bases, and 8 bases stayed unmatched. The CDR3 loop is CATSDSSGLDVNEQFF. The CDR3 nucleotides are TGTGCCACCAGTGATTCTTCGGGACTAGACGTCAATGAGCAGTTCTTC.

This clonotype was observed a handful of times. The rearrangement links TRBV28 to TRBJ2-1; perhaps D is TRBD1 or TRBD2 (5 bases each). From germline, CDR1 is MDHEN and CDR2 SYDVKM. V lost 10 bases and J 9 bases, leaving 22 bases between the germline ends. CDR3 length: 14 residues. CDR3: CATKPERGLAEQFF. The CDR3 DNA reads TGTGCCACCAAACCGGAGAGGGGTCTCGCTGAGCAGTTCTTC.

This chain connects TRBV29-1 to TRBJ2-1; 7 bases match TRBD2. There are 13 residues in the CDR3. The germline V gene encodes CDR1 SQVTM and CDR2 ANQGSEA. Germline trimming cut 8 bases from V and 9 bases from J; bases unmatched to any gene: 13. The DNA of the CDR3 is TGCAGCACTGGACTAGACCCGTCCGGTGAGCAGTTCTTC. Its translation: CSTGLDPSGEQFF.

Many counts were recorded for this clonotype. The V call is TRBV7-6, the J call TRBJ2-1; D not resolved. CDR1 is SGHVS, CDR2 FNYEAQ, per germline. Trimming stripped 3 bases from V and 4 bases from J, with 7 bases between. The CDR3 is 13 amino acids. CDR3 loop: CASSFAVYNEQFF. The CDR3 bases are TGTGCCAGCAGCTTTGCAGTATACAATGAGCAGTTCTTC.

CDR3 residues: CASSRMGFGFF. DNA for the CDR3: TGTGCCAGCAGTCGTATGGGGTTTGGGTTCTTC. The chain recombines TRBV28 with TRBJ2-1, with D hard to call. The germline V and J ends were trimmed by 5 bases and 15 bases, with 14 bases remaining between them. Germline CDR1 MDHEN, CDR2 SYDVKM. The CDR3 is 11 amino acids.

Only a few counts were recorded for this clonotype. The CDR3, as DNA: TGTGCCAGTAGTTTGGGACTCCCTCGAGACGAGCAGTACTTC. Translated, it gives CASSLGLPRDEQYF. This rearrangement joins TRBV19 to TRBJ2-7; D possibly corresponds to TRBD2 (6 bases). V was pared by 5 bases and J by 5 bases, with 16 bases between. This CDR3 contains 14 residues. Germline values: CDR1 LNHDA, CDR2 SQIVND (reference sequence).

The chain recombines TRBV21-1 with TRBJ2-7. TRBV21-1 is described as a pseudogene. This CDR3 is 11 amino acids long. CDR3 sequence reads: CASRTVDEQYF. The CDR3 DNA sequence: TGTGCCAGCCGGACGGTGGACGAGCAGTACTTC.

This clonotype was seen a handful of times. The rearrangement links TRBV4-1 to TRBJ1-2; 8 bases map to TRBD1. Germline V gene sequence: CDR1 MGHRA, CDR2 YSYEKL. The CDR3 is made up of 15 amino acids. Unmatched junction bases numbered 9, after V lost 2 bases and J lost 7 bases. The CDR3 loop is CASSQLLTGAGGYTF. Written as DNA, the CDR3 is TGCGCCAGCAGCCAATTGTTGACAGGGGCAGGTGGCTACACCTTC.

V and J are TRBV12-5 and TRBJ2-3; D may be TRBD1 or TRBD2 (5 bases each). The CDR3 runs to 13 residues. Germline V gene lookup returns CDR1 LGHNT and CDR2 FRNRAP. V was pared by 2 bases and J by 6 bases, with 9 bases between. Here the CDR3 reads CASGLWDRDTQYF. CDR3 coding DNA: TGTGCTAGTGGTTTGTGGGACCGTGATACGCAGTATTTT.

This chain links TRBV29-1 with TRBJ1-2; the match to TRBD1 covers 10 bases. Germline CDR1 and CDR2: SQVTM and ANQGSEA. This CDR3 comprises 15 residues. The V and J ends lost 8 bases and 4 bases, in that order; junction bases with no gene match: 13. Here the CDR3 DNA reads TGCAGCTCGTTAGGGACAGGGGAAGATGGCTATGGCTACACCTTC. This codes for CSSLGTGEDGYGYTF.

The chain carries TRBV7-2 and TRBJ2-1, with 9 bases identical to TRBD2. CDR1 SGHTA and CDR2 FQGNSA come from the germline V gene. The trim removed 4 bases at V and 4 bases at J, leaving 5 bases unmatched. CDR3 length equals 15 residues. The CDR3 DNA sequence: TGTGCCAGCAGCTGGCGGGAGGGCGCTTACAATGAGCAGTTCTTC. This encodes CASSWREGAYNEQFF. Based on the CDR3 plus reference TRBV7-2 and TRBJ2-1, the full variable domain is GAGVSQSPSNKVTEKGKDVELRCDPISGHTALYWYRQSLGQGLEFLIYFQGNSAPDKSGLPSDRFSAERTGGSVSTLTIQRTQQEDSAVYLCASSWREGAYNEQFFGPGTRLTVL.

This clonotype was detected a few times. The J gene is TRBJ2-3, the V gene TRBV7-2, with 7 bases identical to TRBD2. With 1 base clipped from V and 3 bases from J, the junction kept 4 bases outside the gene matches. This CDR3 region has 15 residues. Germline V gene lookup returns CDR1 SGHTA and CDR2 FQGNSA. The CDR3 here is CASSLGGGWTDTQYF. The DNA of the CDR3 is TGTGCCAGCAGCTTAGGGGGGGGGTGGACAGATACGCAGTATTTT.

This clonotype occurred many times. V is TRBV15 and J is TRBJ1-5, with D unresolved. From germline, CDR1 is LNHNV and CDR2 YYDKDF (reference sequence). Between the trimmed V and J ends, which lost 4 bases and 0 bases, there was a span of 7 bases. The CDR3 extends over 14 amino acids. CDR3 amino acids: CATSTYSSNQPQHF. For the CDR3, the DNA is TGTGCCACCAGCACCTACAGTAGCAATCAGCCCCAGCATTTT.

This clonotype was observed a few times. Sequence at one end of the junction differs from germline and may be a read error. The chain couples TRBV2 to TRBJ2-3; D is ambiguous. Germline V gives CDR1 SNHLY, CDR2 FYNNEI. This CDR3 has 14 amino acids. This CDR3 is CARSERSNTDTQYF. The CDR3 DNA is TGTGCCAGAAGTGAACGGTCCAATACAGATACGCAGTATTTT.

In the case of this clonotype: An end of the junction differs from the germline gene, which may be a read error. The chain is built from TRBV11-2 and TRBJ2-3; 7 bases map to TRBD1. CDR1 and CDR2 from the germline V gene are SGHAT and FQNNGV. The CDR3 spans 16 residues. The CDR3 region has the DNA TGTACCAGCAGCCTACAGGGGTCGGTAGGCACAGATACGCAGTATTTT. Amino acid sequence: CTSSLQGSVGTDTQYF. The whole variable domain, filled in from reference TRBV11-2 and TRBJ2-3, reads EAGVAQSPRYKIIEKRQSVAFWCNPISGHATLYWYQQILGQGPKLLIQFQNNGVVDDSQLPKDRFSAERLKGVDSTLKIQPAKLEDSAVYLCTSSLQGSVGTDTQYFGPGTRLTVL.

The genes are TRBV28 and TRBJ1-4; weak D call: TRBD1 (6 bases). Germline CDR1 is MDHEN and CDR2 is SYDVKM. Trimming pared 8 bases from V and 2 bases from J, leaving 15 bases between. This CDR3 contains 15 residues. CDR3 loop: CASGEGGSTNEKLFF. DNA for the CDR3: TGTGCCAGCGGCGAGGGGGGCTCTACTAATGAAAAACTGTTTTTT. Based on the CDR3 plus reference TRBV28 and TRBJ1-4, the full variable domain is DVKVTQSSRYLVKRTGEKVFLECVQDMDHENMFWYRQDPGLGLRLIYFSYDVKMKEKGDIPEGYSVSREKKERFSLILESASTNQTSMYLCASGEGGSTNEKLFFGSGTQLSVL.

The CDR3 region is CASSSYRDRGFAFF. In DNA form, the CDR3 reads TGTGCCAGCAGCTCATACCGGGACAGGGGGTTTGCTTTCTTT. The chain links TRBV11-2 to TRBJ1-1; 11 positions agree with TRBD1. Trimming removed 4 bases from V and 11 bases from J; junction bases left unmatched: 9. CDR3 size: 14 residues. Germline assignment: CDR1 SGHAT and CDR2 FQNNGV.

The sample holds a few counts of this clonotype. CDR3 amino acids: CASGEASDEQFF. The CDR3 coding sequence is TGCGCCAGTGGGGAAGCCTCGGATGAGCAGTTCTTC. This chain uses TRBV10-2 with TRBJ2-1; D unclear. The length of the CDR3 is 12 residues. Deletions cut 9 bases from V and 8 bases from J, with 14 bases between. The germline CDR1 and CDR2 sequences are WSHSY and SAAADI.

This clonotype was seen only a few times. The chain carries TRBV28 and TRBJ2-7; no reliable D call. Trimming pared 5 bases from V and 2 bases from J, leaving 13 bases between. Germline-derived CDR1 and CDR2 are MDHEN and SYDVKM. This CDR3 has 14 amino acids. The CDR3 region is CASSPRLPPYEQYF. The CDR3, as DNA: TGTGCCAGCAGTCCCCGCTTGCCCCCCTACGAGCAGTACTTC.

This clonotype came up a few times. The chain has TRBV5-4 and TRBJ2-7; unclear D gene. The CDR3 runs to 15 residues. V lost 0 bases, J lost 1 base, and 11 bases lay in between. In germline, CDR1 is SGHNT, CDR2 YYREEE (reference sequence). CDR3 DNA: TGTGCCAGCAGCTTGGATCCCGGTCCGTCCTACGAGCAGTACTTC. It translates to CASSLDPGPSYEQYF.

The chain links TRBV7-9 to TRBJ2-7; tentatively, D is TRBD2 (7 bases). Trimming took 8 bases from V and 6 from J, leaving 20 bases between them. Germline V lookup: CDR1 SEHNR, CDR2 FQNEAQ (reference sequence). This CDR3 has 14 residues. The CDR3 loop reads CASCPGAGVREQYF. The CDR3 DNA reads TGTGCCAGCTGCCCGGGGGCGGGAGTACGCGAGCAGTACTTC.

This rearrangement joins TRBV4-1 to TRBJ2-7, with D perhaps matching TRBD1 (6 bases). The germline V gene has CDR1 MGHRA and CDR2 YSYEKL. The CDR3 is 14 amino acids. With 5 bases removed from V and 9 bases from J, the gap between germline ends came to 20 bases. For the CDR3, the DNA is TGCGCCAGCAGCGACAAGATAGGGGGTGAAGGGCAGTACTTC. Translated, it gives CASSDKIGGEGQYF.

This clonotype has more than one count but fewer than ten. The chain combines TRBV20-1 with TRBJ1-1; D might be TRBD1 (5 bases). CDR1 and CDR2 (germline): DFQATT, SNEGSKA (reference sequence). The CDR3 runs to 13 residues. V was cut by 7 bases and J by 4 bases, with 16 bases left in between. The CDR3 coding sequence is TGCAGTGTCCCGGGACTGACGGTCACTGAAGCTTTCTTT. Its translation: CSVPGLTVTEAFF.

Only a few counts were recorded for this clonotype. This chain connects TRBV28 to TRBJ2-1, with D perhaps assigned TRBD1 or TRBD2 (5 bases each). Germline V gives CDR1 MDHEN, CDR2 SYDVKM. Trimming took off 5 bases at V and 0 bases at J, with 14 bases between the two ends. The CDR3 sequence is 16 residues long. The CDR3 region is CASSLPAGSSYNEQFF. Written as DNA, the CDR3 is TGTGCCAGCAGTCTCCCGGCAGGGAGCTCCTACAATGAGCAGTTCTTC.

The chain employs TRBV5-1 and TRBJ1-4, with 9 bases that match TRBD1. The germline V gene has CDR1 SGHRS and CDR2 YFSETQ. This CDR3 contains 14 residues. The J segment lost 5 bases and the V segment lost 4 bases, leaving 3 bases of the junction unmatched. As DNA, the CDR3 is TGCGCCAGCAGCCCCGGGACAGGGAATGAAAAACTGTTTTTT. It is translated as CASSPGTGNEKLFF.

Remarks on this clonotype: Germline and junction disagree at one end, which may indicate a read error. This chain connects TRBV7-7 to TRBJ2-2, with D hard to call. The CDR3 contains 14 residues. The germline V gene encodes CDR1 SSHAT and CDR2 FNYEAQ (reference sequence). CDR3: CASSSRLAPGELFF. The CDR3 nucleotides read TGTGCTAGCAGCTCTCGACTGGCCCCCGGGGAGCTGTTTTTT.

This clonotype was found a few times. The rearrangement uses TRBV28 and TRBJ2-7, with TRBD2 identical over 9 bases. The CDR3 totals 16 residues. With V trimmed by 2 bases and J by 2 bases, 7 bases remained unmatched. The germline CDR1 and CDR2 sequences are MDHEN and SYDVKM. In DNA form, the CDR3 reads TGTGCCAGCAGTTTAGTAGCGGGAGCCGTCCCCTACGAGCAGTACTTC. Its translation is CASSLVAGAVPYEQYF. Looking up the rest from reference TRBV28 and TRBJ2-7 gives the full variable domain: DVKVTQSSRYLVKRTGEKVFLECVQDMDHENMFWYRQDPGLGLRLIYFSYDVKMKEKGDIPEGYSVSREKKERFSLILESASTNQTSMYLCASSLVAGAVPYEQYFGPGTRLTVT.

The chain carries TRBV10-3 and TRBJ2-1; no definite D call. Germline-derived CDR1 and CDR2 are ENHRY and SYGVKD. The CDR3 spans 14 residues. V was trimmed by 4 bases and J by 3 bases, leaving 10 bases between them. The CDR3 sequence is CAISGQMGYNEQFF. The CDR3 DNA reads as TGTGCCATCAGTGGGCAGATGGGCTACAATGAGCAGTTCTTC.

This clonotype came up a few times. The gene calls are TRBV2 and TRBJ2-3, with D possibly matching TRBD1 (5 bases). Between the trimmed V and J ends, which lost 11 bases and 2 bases, there was a span of 17 bases. Germline CDR1 SNHLY, CDR2 FYNNEI. The CDR3 has 14 residues. The CDR3, as DNA: TGTGCCGCTCGTCAGGGCCTGAACACAGATACGCAGTATTTT. It specifies CAARQGLNTDTQYF.